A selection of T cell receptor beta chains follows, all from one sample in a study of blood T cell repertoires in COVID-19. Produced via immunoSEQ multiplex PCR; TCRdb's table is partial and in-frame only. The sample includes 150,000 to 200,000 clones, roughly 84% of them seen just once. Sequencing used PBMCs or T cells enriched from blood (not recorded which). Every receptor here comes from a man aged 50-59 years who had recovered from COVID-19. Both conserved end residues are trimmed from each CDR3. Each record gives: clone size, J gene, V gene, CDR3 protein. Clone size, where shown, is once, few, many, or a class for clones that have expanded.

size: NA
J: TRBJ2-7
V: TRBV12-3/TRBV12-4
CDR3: ASRPGTAEQY

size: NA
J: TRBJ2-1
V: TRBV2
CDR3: ASSRRLAYNEQF

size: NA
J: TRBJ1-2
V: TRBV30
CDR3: AWSGGDRGRSESYT

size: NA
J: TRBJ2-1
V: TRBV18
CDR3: ASSPNDRVSNEQF

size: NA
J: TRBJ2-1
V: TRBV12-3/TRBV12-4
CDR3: ASTLAGGYEQF

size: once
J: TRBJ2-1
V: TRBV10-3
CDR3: AISGGGVIGNEQF

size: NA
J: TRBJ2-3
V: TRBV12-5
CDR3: ASGLVGLVTDTQY

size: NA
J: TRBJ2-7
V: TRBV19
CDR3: ASSISPGSSYEQY

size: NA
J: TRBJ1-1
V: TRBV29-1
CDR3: SVSGHLNTEAF

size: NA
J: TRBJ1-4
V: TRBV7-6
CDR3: ASSPGVTGEKLF

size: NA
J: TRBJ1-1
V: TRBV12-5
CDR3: ASGAELGQGGTEAF

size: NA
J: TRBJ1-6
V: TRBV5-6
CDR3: ASSLAGGTGNSPLH

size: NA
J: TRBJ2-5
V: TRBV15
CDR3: ATSRDRGRGRGVAPYQETQY

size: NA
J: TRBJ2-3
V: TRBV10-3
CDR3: AIKVGQGPDTQY

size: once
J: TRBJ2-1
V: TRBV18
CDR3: ASSPRELTYNEQF

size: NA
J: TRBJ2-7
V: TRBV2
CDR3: ASSDLRGTASYEQY

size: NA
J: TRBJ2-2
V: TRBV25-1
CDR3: ASSDTAGVSGELF

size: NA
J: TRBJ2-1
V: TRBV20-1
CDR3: SASSGGVYNEQF

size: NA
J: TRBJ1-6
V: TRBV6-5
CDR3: ASSWTGDNSPLH

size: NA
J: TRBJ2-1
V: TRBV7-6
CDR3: ASSFLQGNNEQF

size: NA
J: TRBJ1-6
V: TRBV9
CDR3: ASSWGQLYNSPLH

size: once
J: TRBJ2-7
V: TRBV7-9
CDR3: ASLAGGSYEQY

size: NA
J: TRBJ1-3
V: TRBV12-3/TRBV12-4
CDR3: ASSVQGNTIY

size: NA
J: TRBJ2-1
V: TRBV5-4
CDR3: ASSSGRRSYNEQF